A single sample gave rise to the 15 T cell receptor beta chains below, sequenced in a study of cytomegalovirus exposure and HLA in healthy donors. The PCR contained 60 Vbeta and 13 Jbeta primers. Using immunoSEQ multiplex PCR, the repertoire was profiled, and TCRdb retains in-frame clones only, with some absent. The sample has some 140,000 clones, roughly four fifths seen once. Sequencing was carried out using PBMCs. These receptor sequences come from a woman between 40 and 50 years old in good health and CMV-seronegative.

V and J are TRBV7-9 and TRBJ2-1; weak D call: TRBD1 (7 bases). Between the trimmed V and J ends, which lost 8 bases and 12 bases, there was a span of 17 bases. The CDR3 spans 12 residues. Germline-derived CDR1 and CDR2 are SEHNR and FQNEAQ (reference sequence). The CDR3 is CASQGEDAGQFF. The CDR3 coding sequence is TGTGCCAGCCAGGGGGAGGATGCCGGGCAGTTCTTC.

Details on this clone: Other nucleotide sequences from this sample produce the same CDR3. The chain couples TRBV5-6 to TRBJ1-5; D is ambiguous. This CDR3 spans 14 amino acids. CDR1 SGHDT and CDR2 YYEEEE come from the germline V gene. The ends were cut back, 1 base at V and 0 bases at J, with 5 bases in the middle. The CDR3 loop reads CASSLTGSNQPQHF. The CDR3, as DNA: TGTGCCAGCAGCTTGACGGGTAGCAATCAGCCCCAGCATTTT.

Only one count was recorded for this clone. The chain combines TRBV7-9 with TRBJ1-1, with TRBD1 matching 7 bases. In germline, CDR1 is SEHNR, CDR2 FQNEAQ (reference sequence). Unmatched junction bases numbered 12, after V lost 5 bases and J lost 3 bases. The CDR3 has 16 residues. CDR3 sequence: CASSPRARGDYTEAFF. The CDR3 DNA reads as TGTGCCAGCAGCCCACGGGCCAGGGGGGATTACACTGAAGCTTTCTTT.

The chain's CDR3 is CAWRLSEQGRRTGITNSNQPQHF. CDR3 nucleotide sequence: TGTGCCTGGAGACTAAGCGAACAGGGTAGACGAACAGGGATCACAAATAGCAATCAGCCCCAGCATTTT. This rearrangement joins TRBV30 to TRBJ1-5, with a possible D match to TRBD1 (6 bases). Trimming left V 3 bases short and J 0 bases short, with 36 bases between. Germline lookup yields CDR1 GTSNPN and CDR2 SVGIG (reference sequence). The CDR3 loop spans 23 amino acids.

V gene TRBV7-2 combines with J gene TRBJ2-7, with 7 positions matching TRBD2. With 1 base clipped from V and 2 bases from J, the junction kept 5 bases outside the gene matches. The germline V gene encodes CDR1 SGHTA and CDR2 FQGNSA. The CDR3 has 15 amino acids. CDR3 DNA: TGTGCCAGCAGCTTAGGAACTAGCGCCACCTACGAGCAGTACGTC. Protein: CASSLGTSATYEQYV.

This chain joins TRBV7-6 and TRBJ2-7; a possible D gene is TRBD1 (6 bases). CDR3 length equals 16 residues. The V gene's germline CDR1 is SGHVS and CDR2 FNYEAQ. Trimming pared 0 bases from V and 2 bases from J, leaving 14 bases between. In nucleotides, the CDR3 is TGTGCCAGCAGCTTAGCAAACCCAGGGGCAACCTACGAGCAGTACTTC. It encodes CASSLANPGATYEQYF.

The rearrangement links TRBV5-8 to TRBJ2-5; D unclear. The germline V gene has CDR1 SGHTS and CDR2 YDEGEE. V was cut by 2 bases and J by 5 bases, with 16 bases left in between. The length of the CDR3 is 15 residues. For the CDR3, the DNA is TGTGCCAGCAGCTTCGATGGCGGCGGTAGCGAGACCCAGTACTTC. The encoded protein is CASSFDGGGSETQYF.

The chain combines TRBV11-2 with TRBJ2-2, with D hard to call. CDR3 length equals 17 residues. CDR1 and CDR2 (germline): SGHAT, FQNNGV. Deletions cut 5 bases from V and 2 bases from J, with 18 bases between. CDR3 amino acids: CASSPIASPPNTGELFF. Written as DNA, the CDR3 is TGTGCCAGCAGCCCAATTGCGTCCCCACCTAACACCGGGGAGCTGTTTTTT.

The chain is built from TRBV18 and TRBJ2-5; the D gene is possibly TRBD2 (5 bases). Germline loops: CDR1 KGHSH, CDR2 LQKENI. Trimming took 1 base from V and 0 from J, leaving 12 bases between them. The CDR3 has 16 residues. CDR3 coding DNA: TGTGCCAGCTCACCACAGATTGCCGGGGACCAAGAGACCCAGTACTTC. Amino acid sequence: CASSPQIAGDQETQYF.

This clone was counted once. The V gene is TRBV2, the J gene TRBJ1-6; D gene ambiguous. The CDR3 extends over 12 amino acids. V was shortened by 4 bases and J by 9 bases, with 7 bases between the two germline ends. Per the germline V gene, CDR1 is SNHLY and CDR2 is FYNNEI. For the CDR3, the DNA is TGTGCCAGCAGTGTACGACTTTCACCCCTCCACTTT. This codes for CASSVRLSPLHF.

This clone was seen a few times. V gene TRBV28 combines with J gene TRBJ1-5, with 8 bases identical to TRBD1. Germline CDR1 is MDHEN and CDR2 is SYDVKM. Unmatched junction bases numbered 6, after V lost 5 bases and J lost 6 bases. The CDR3 has 14 residues. In nucleotides, the CDR3 is TGTGCCAGCAGTCCGACAGGGGAAGCTCAGCCCCAGCATTTT. It yields the protein CASSPTGEAQPQHF.

The V gene is TRBV19, the J gene TRBJ1-2, with TRBD1 identical over 7 bases. CDR1 is LNHDA, CDR2 SQIVND, per germline (reference sequence). The CDR3 is 16 residues long. V lost 4 bases and J lost 5; bases outside the gene matches: 13. The CDR3 DNA is TGTGCCAGTAGTACAATAGCGGGACAGTTCCTTTATGGCTACACCTTC. Translating it yields CASSTIAGQFLYGYTF.

The V call is TRBV5-1, the J call TRBJ2-7, with 10 bases fitting TRBD1. V dropped 4 bases and J dropped 5; count of bases not matched to a gene: 12. CDR3 length: 16 residues. Germline V lookup: CDR1 SGHRS, CDR2 YFSETQ. The CDR3 protein is CASSAGTGTGVDEQYF. The CDR3, as DNA: TGCGCCAGCAGCGCCGGGACTGGGACAGGGGTTGACGAGCAGTACTTC.

This clone has a handful of counts. The chain uses TRBV4-3 and TRBJ2-6; D gene uncertain. From germline, CDR1 is LGHNA and CDR2 YSLEER. CDR3 size: 13 residues. V lost 0 bases to trimming and J lost 14 bases, with 11 bases between them. DNA for the CDR3: TGCGCCAGCAGCCAAGATACGGTAAATCTCCTGACTTTC. Translated: CASSQDTVNLLTF.

The rearrangement uses TRBV19 and TRBJ2-1, with 7 bases lining up with TRBD2. Germline CDR1 and CDR2: LNHDA and SQIVND (reference sequence). The V gene end was trimmed by 4 bases and the J gene end by 9 bases; junction bases not matched to a gene: 15. CDR3 size: 16 residues. The CDR3 loop reads CASSTWGGTGKSEQFF. CDR3 nucleotides: TGTGCCAGTAGTACCTGGGGGGGGACGGGCAAAAGTGAGCAGTTCTTC.